This T cell receptor beta chain comes out of a study of T cells expressing NK-cell markers. Reprocessing the 5' RACE reads, TCRdb reports a single entry for every CDR3 protein and omits DNA. This repertoire includes over 350,000 distinct CDR3 sequences. This CDR3 region has 14 residues. The sample was blood T cells: a sorted CD56 or NKG2C T cell subset, CD4+ or CD8+ T cells, or bulk PBMC T cells (not recorded which). This receptor was taken from a woman aged 45-65 years in good health. The rearrangement joins TRBV21-1 to TRBJ2-7; TCRdb reports TRBD1, a call that lacks DNA to check it against. TRBV21-1 counts as a pseudogene. CDR3: CASTSGQGFDEQYF.